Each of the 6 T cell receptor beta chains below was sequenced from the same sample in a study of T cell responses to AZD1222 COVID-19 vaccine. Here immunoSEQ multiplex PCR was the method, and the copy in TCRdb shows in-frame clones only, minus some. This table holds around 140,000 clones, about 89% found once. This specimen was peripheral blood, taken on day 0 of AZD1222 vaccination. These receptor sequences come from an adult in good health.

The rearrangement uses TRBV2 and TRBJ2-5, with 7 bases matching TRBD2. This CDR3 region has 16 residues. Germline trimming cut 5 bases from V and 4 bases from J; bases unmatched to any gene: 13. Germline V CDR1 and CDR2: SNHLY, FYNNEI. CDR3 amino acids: CASSPIQREWGETQYF. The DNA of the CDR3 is TGTGCCAGCAGTCCGATCCAGCGGGAATGGGGAGAGACCCAGTACTTC.

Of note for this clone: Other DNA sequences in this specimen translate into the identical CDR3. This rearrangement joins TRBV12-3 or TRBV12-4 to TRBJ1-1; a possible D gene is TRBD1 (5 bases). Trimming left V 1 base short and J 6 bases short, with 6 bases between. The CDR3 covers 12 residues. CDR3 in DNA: TGTGCCAGCAGTTTAGTGGGGGCTGAAGCTTTCTTT. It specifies CASSLVGAEAFF.

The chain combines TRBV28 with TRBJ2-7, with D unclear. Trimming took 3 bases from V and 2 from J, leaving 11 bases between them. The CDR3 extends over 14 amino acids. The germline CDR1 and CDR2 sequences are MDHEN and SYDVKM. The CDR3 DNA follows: TGTGCCAGCAGTTTTGGAGCAGCGCCCTACGAGCAGTACTTC. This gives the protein CASSFGAAPYEQYF. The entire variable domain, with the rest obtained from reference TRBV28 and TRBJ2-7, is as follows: DVKVTQSSRYLVKRTGEKVFLECVQDMDHENMFWYRQDPGLGLRLIYFSYDVKMKEKGDIPEGYSVSREKKERFSLILESASTNQTSMYLCASSFGAAPYEQYFGPGTRLTVT.

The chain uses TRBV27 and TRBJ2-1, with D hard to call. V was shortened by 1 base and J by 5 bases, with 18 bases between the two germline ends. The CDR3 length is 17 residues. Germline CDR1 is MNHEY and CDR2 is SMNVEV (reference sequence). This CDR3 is CASSLFLRSDFDNEQFF. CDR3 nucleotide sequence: TGTGCCAGCAGTTTATTCCTCCGGTCAGATTTCGACAATGAGCAGTTCTTC.

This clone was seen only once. CDR3 amino acids: CASSPGPLNSPLHF. CDR3 DNA sequence: TGTGCCAGCAGCCCAGGACCGTTGAATTCACCCCTCCACTTT. The chain recombines TRBV2 with TRBJ1-6; no reliable D call. Looked up from germline, CDR1 is SNHLY and CDR2 is FYNNEI. The CDR3 runs to 14 residues. Trimming cost V 6 bases and J 7 bases, with 13 bases left between them.

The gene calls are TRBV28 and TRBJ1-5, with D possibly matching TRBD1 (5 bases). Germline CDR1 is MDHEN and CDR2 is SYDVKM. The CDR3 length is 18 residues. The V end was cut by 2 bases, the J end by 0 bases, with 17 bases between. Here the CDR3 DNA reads TGTGCCAGCAGTTTACGCCCTTTCAGGGCGAATAGCAATCAGCCCCAGCATTTT. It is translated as CASSLRPFRANSNQPQHF.